This TCR beta chain was documented in a study of blood T cell repertoires in COVID-19. Turning to the study itself: The cDNA or gDNA used as material had been derived from T cells, B-cell-depleted T cells, or PBMCs.

Germline-derived CDR1 and CDR2 are GTSNPN and SVGIG (reference sequence). Unmatched junction bases numbered 10, after V lost 0 bases and J lost 5 bases. CDR3 length: 16 residues. Profiling relied on immunoSEQ multiplex PCR, and the TCRdb table lists in-frame clones only, not all of them. Among 250,000 to 400,000 clones listed, approximately 90% were seen once. Only one count was recorded for this clone. Sequenced input: peripheral blood. This chain links TRBV30 with TRBJ2-5; 9 bases line up with TRBD2. This receptor was obtained from a woman aged 30 to 39 with COVID-19, enrolled during active disease. The CDR3 nucleotides are TGTGCCTGGAGTGTACTGGCGGGGGGGCCGGGGGAGACCCAGTACTTC. This translates into CAWSVLAGGPGETQYF. The whole variable domain, remainder taken from reference TRBV30 and TRBJ2-5, is SQTIHQWPATLVQPVGSPLSLECTVEGTSNPNLYWYRQAAGRGLQLLFYSVGIGQISSEVPQNLSASRPQDRQFILSSKKLLLSDSGFYLCAWSVLAGGPGETQYFGPGTRLLVL.